One sample yielded the 20 T cell receptor beta chains listed below, sequenced in a study of identical twins. One entry per CDR3 protein results from TCRdb running MiXCR on the 5' RACE reads. The table has some 1,700,000 distinct CDR3 sequences, roughly 35% seen once; the top ten hold roughly 0.3%. The sample was cord blood. The receptors originated from a newborn girl in good health.

This clonotype was detected once. The V call is TRBV20-1, the J call TRBJ1-6, with D perhaps matching TRBD1 (6 bases). The CDR3 totals 14 residues. Germline assignment: CDR1 DFQATT and CDR2 SNEGSKA (reference sequence). Deletions cut 7 bases from V and 7 bases from J, with 17 bases between. Here the CDR3 DNA reads TGCAGTGTCCGGTTTGGGACAACCAATTCACCCCTCCACTTT. This translates into CSVRFGTTNSPLHF.

The chain carries TRBV20-1 and TRBJ2-7; 8 bases match TRBD2. After removal of 0 bases from V and 0 bases from J, the junction contained 7 bases not matched to a gene. The CDR3 loop spans 16 amino acids. Germline-derived CDR1 and CDR2 are DFQATT and SNEGSKA (reference sequence). CDR3 DNA sequence: TGCAGTGCTAGAGATCTTGCGGGGGGCCACTCCTACGAGCAGTACTTC. Its protein is CSARDLAGGHSYEQYF.

V and J are TRBV12-3 or TRBV12-4 and TRBJ1-1, with D perhaps matching TRBD1 (5 bases). This CDR3 is 14 amino acids long. The V gene lost 6 bases and the J gene lost 4 bases, with 15 bases spanning the gap. The chain's CDR3 is CASSRGGQVTEAFF. As DNA, the CDR3 is TGTGCCAGCAGCCGAGGCGGACAAGTCACTGAAGCTTTCTTT.

This clonotype was recorded many times. The V call is TRBV12-3 or TRBV12-4, the J call TRBJ2-3; D unresolved. CDR3 length: 13 amino acids. The V gene lost 7 bases and the J gene lost 2 bases, with 10 bases spanning the gap. The CDR3 protein is CASTFRHTDTQYF. CDR3 in DNA: TGTGCCAGCACCTTTAGGCACACAGATACGCAGTATTTT.

This clonotype has only a few counts. This rearrangement joins TRBV13 to TRBJ2-4; D gene uncertain. Germline V gene lookup returns CDR1 PRHDT and CDR2 FYEKMQ (reference sequence). Trimming shortened V by 5 bases and J by 5 bases, and 13 bases separated the two germline ends. This CDR3 is 14 amino acids long. As DNA, the CDR3 is TGTGCCAGCAGCCGAACCCCTAGTGAAAACATTCAGTACTTC. Amino acids: CASSRTPSENIQYF.

CDR3 DNA: TGTGCCAGCAGTGTTCGAGACGGGAACACTGAAGCTTTCTTT. Its protein product is CASSVRDGNTEAFF. This chain links TRBV12-3 or TRBV12-4 with TRBJ1-1, with D unresolved. V was shortened by 5 bases and J by 1 base, with 11 bases between the two germline ends. This CDR3 region has 14 residues.

This chain uses TRBV4-1 with TRBJ2-5; TRBD2 matches at 12 bases. The CDR3 extends over 17 amino acids. The V and J ends lost 6 bases and 1 base, in that order; junction bases with no gene match: 9. The germline CDR1 and CDR2 sequences are MGHRA and YSYEKL. This CDR3 is CASSQWRTSGAQETQYF. DNA for the CDR3: TGCGCCAGCAGTCAGTGGAGGACTAGCGGGGCCCAAGAGACCCAGTACTTC.

The CDR3 is CASSFIPVTDTQYF. In DNA form, the CDR3 reads TGCGCCAGCAGCTTCATCCCAGTCACGGATACGCAGTATTTT. The chain links TRBV5-1 to TRBJ2-3; D is uncertain. The germline V and J ends were trimmed by 2 bases and 6 bases, with 13 bases remaining between them. CDR3 length: 14 residues. Germline V gene data show CDR1 as SGHRS and CDR2 as YFSETQ.

The chain joins TRBV5-1 to TRBJ1-4; D is possibly TRBD1 (6 bases). The CDR3 consists of 20 residues. From germline, CDR1 is SGHRS and CDR2 YFSETQ. V was shortened by 0 bases and J by 1 base, with 22 bases between the two germline ends. CDR3 bases: TGCGCCAGCAGCTTGGGGGGGGCTCTGTCCCCCCTTAGAACTAATGAAAAACTGTTTTTT. Encoded protein: CASSLGGALSPLRTNEKLFF.

The J gene is TRBJ2-7, the V gene TRBV29-1; maybe TRBD1 (5 bases). The J call is doubtful: the DNA matches TRBJ2-5 better. The CDR3 extends over 13 amino acids. CDR1 is SQVTM and CDR2 is ANQGSEA in the germline V gene. CDR3 coding DNA: TGCAGCGTCGAGCGAAAGGGGCTGGGGACCCAGTACTTC. As protein: CSVERKGLGTQYF.

The chain joins TRBV12-3 or TRBV12-4 to TRBJ1-2; TRBD1 agrees at 7 bases. V dropped 1 base and J dropped 4; count of bases not matched to a gene: 9. CDR3 length: 16 amino acids. CDR3 nucleotide sequence: TGTGCCAGCAGTTTAGAGGATTGGACAGGCTTCTATGGCTACACCTTC. Amino acids: CASSLEDWTGFYGYTF.

At least ten counts were recorded for this clonotype. This chain connects TRBV12-3 or TRBV12-4 to TRBJ2-5; D is unclear. The CDR3 runs 14 residues. V was pared by 6 bases and J by 0 bases, with 11 bases between. The CDR3 region has the DNA TGTGCCAGCAGCCGAACCTCCAACCAAGAGACCCAGTACTTC. It specifies CASSRTSNQETQYF.

The chain employs TRBV12-3 or TRBV12-4 and TRBJ2-5; possibly TRBD2 for D (6 bases). The CDR3 has 13 amino acids. The ends were cut back, 1 base at V and 7 bases at J, with 10 bases in the middle. CDR3 amino acids: CASSLEGRGTQYF. The CDR3 DNA follows: TGTGCCAGCAGTTTAGAGGGGCGGGGGACCCAGTACTTC.

Details on this clonotype: The germline gene is not matched at one end of the junction; a read error may be the cause. The V and J genes are TRBV4-1 and TRBJ2-1; 9 bases are a match to TRBD2. The CDR3 has 16 residues. CDR1 and CDR2 (germline): MGHRA, YSYEKL. CDR3 residues: CASSPPGSGSYHDQFF. In DNA form, the CDR3 reads TGCGCCAGCAGCCCGCCGGGTAGCGGGAGTTACCATGACCAGTTCTTC.

This rearrangement joins TRBV30 to TRBJ1-3; maybe TRBD1 (5 bases). The germline CDR1 and CDR2 sequences are GTSNPN and SVGIG (reference sequence). Trimming cost V 2 bases and J 1 base, with 9 bases left between them. There are 14 residues in the CDR3. The CDR3 DNA follows: TGTGCCTGGAGTAATGCAGGGTCTGGAAACACCATATATTTT. Protein product: CAWSNAGSGNTIYF.

This chain uses TRBV10-2 with TRBJ2-5; no definite D call. Germline V CDR1 and CDR2: WSHSY, SAAADI. Trimming removed 0 bases from V and 4 bases from J, with 6 bases in between. This CDR3 comprises 13 residues. The CDR3 here is CASSESRRETQYF. The DNA for the CDR3 is TGCGCCAGCAGTGAGTCGAGGAGAGAGACCCAGTACTTC.

V is TRBV24-1 and J is TRBJ2-3; 11 bases line up with TRBD2. Germline V lookup: CDR1 KGHDR, CDR2 SFDVKD. V dropped 3 bases and J dropped 4; count of bases not matched to a gene: 17. The CDR3 covers 20 residues. The CDR3 bases are TGTGCCACCAGTGATGGGACAGGGATCCAACTAGCGGGGGAGGCAGATACGCAGTATTTT. Amino acids: CATSDGTGIQLAGEADTQYF.

In this sample, this clonotype turned up a few times. The CDR3 DNA is TGTGCCAGCAGCTTCCGGGGGGGCCGATACGAGCAGTACTTC. Translation gives CASSFRGGRYEQYF. J is TRBJ2-7 and V is TRBV13, with 8 positions matching TRBD2. V was pared by 3 bases and J by 4 bases, with 5 bases of the junction left unmatched. The CDR3 is 14 residues long. Per the germline V gene, CDR1 is PRHDT and CDR2 is FYEKMQ (reference sequence).

The J gene is TRBJ2-1, the V gene TRBV12-5; 14 bases align to TRBD2. The junction had 0 bases not matched to a gene; V was cut back by 1 base and J by 7 bases. The CDR3 sequence is 15 residues long. Per germline, CDR1 LGHNT and CDR2 FRNRAP. CDR3: CASGLGTSGGNEQFF. As DNA, the CDR3 is TGTGCTAGTGGTTTGGGGACTAGCGGGGGGAATGAGCAGTTCTTC.

This sequence joins TRBV11-2 and TRBJ2-3, with a weak D call TRBD2 (6 bases). The V end lost 4 bases, the J end lost 0 bases, and 14 bases lay between the germline ends. The CDR3 runs 16 residues. The germline CDR1 and CDR2 sequences are SGHAT and FQNNGV. DNA for the CDR3: TGTGCCAGCAGCTGCGCCGGAGGGCCTAGCACAGATACGCAGTATTTT. The encoded protein is CASSCAGGPSTDTQYF.